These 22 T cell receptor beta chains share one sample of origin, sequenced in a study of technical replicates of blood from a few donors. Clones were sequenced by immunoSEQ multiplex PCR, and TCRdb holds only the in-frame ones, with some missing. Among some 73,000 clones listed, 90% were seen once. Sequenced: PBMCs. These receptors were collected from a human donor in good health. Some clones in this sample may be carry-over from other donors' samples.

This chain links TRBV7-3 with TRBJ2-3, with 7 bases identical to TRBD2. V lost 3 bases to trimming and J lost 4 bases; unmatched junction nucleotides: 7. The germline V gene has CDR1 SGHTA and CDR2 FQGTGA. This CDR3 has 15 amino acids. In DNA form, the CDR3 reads TGTGCCAGCAGCTTCGACGGGACTAAACCAGATACGCAGTATTTT. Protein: CASSFDGTKPDTQYF.

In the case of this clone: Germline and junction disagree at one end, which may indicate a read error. The CDR3 nucleotides read TGTGCCAGCAGTTTAGCGACAGCTTATGGCTACACCTTC. Its translation: CASSLATAYGYTF. This chain uses TRBV7-8 with TRBJ1-2, with D possibly being TRBD1 (5 bases). Germline V gene data show CDR1 as SGHVS and CDR2 as FQNEAQ. This CDR3 is built from 13 residues.

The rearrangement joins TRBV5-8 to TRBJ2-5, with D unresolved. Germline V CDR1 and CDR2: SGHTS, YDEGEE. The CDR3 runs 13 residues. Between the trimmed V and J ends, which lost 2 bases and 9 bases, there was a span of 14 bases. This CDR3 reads CASSLTLPASQYF. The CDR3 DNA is TGTGCCAGCAGCTTAACCCTACCTGCGTCCCAGTACTTC.

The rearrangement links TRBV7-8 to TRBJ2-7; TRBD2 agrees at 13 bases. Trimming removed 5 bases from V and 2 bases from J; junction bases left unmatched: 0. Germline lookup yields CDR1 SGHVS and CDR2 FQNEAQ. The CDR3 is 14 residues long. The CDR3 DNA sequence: TGTGCCAGCAGCGGGACTAGCGGGGCCTACGAGCAGTACTTC. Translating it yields CASSGTSGAYEQYF. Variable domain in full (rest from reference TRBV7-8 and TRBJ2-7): GAGVSQSPRYKVAKRGQDVALRCDPISGHVSLFWYQQALGQGPEFLTYFQNEAQLDKSGLPSDRFFAERPEGSVSTLKIQRTQQEDSAVYLCASSGTSGAYEQYFGPGTRLTVT.

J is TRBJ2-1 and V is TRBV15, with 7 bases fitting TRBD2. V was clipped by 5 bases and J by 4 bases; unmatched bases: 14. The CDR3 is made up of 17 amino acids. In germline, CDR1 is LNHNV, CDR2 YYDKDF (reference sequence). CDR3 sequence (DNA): TGTGCCACCAGCCCTCCGGGGGGTGAGCGGGATTACAATGAGCAGTTCTTC. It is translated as CATSPPGGERDYNEQFF. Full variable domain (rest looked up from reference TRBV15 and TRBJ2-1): DAMVIQNPRYQVTQFGKPVTLSCSQTLNHNVMYWYQQKSSQAPKLLFHYYDKDFNNEADTPDNFQSRRPNTSFCFLDIRSPGLGDTAMYLCATSPPGGERDYNEQFFGPGTRLTVL.

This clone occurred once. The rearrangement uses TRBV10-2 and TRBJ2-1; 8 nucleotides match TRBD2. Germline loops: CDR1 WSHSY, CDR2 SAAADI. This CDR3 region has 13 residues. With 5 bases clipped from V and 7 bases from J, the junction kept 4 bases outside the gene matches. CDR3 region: CASSPGGSNEQFF. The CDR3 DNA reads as TGCGCCAGCAGTCCGGGGGGGTCAAATGAGCAGTTCTTC.

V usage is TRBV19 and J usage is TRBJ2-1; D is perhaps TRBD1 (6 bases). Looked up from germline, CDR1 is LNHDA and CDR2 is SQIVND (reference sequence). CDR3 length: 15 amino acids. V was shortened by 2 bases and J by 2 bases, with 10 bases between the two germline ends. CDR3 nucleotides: TGTGCCAGTAGTATAATACAGGGAGCCTACAATGAGCAGTTCTTC. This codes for CASSIIQGAYNEQFF. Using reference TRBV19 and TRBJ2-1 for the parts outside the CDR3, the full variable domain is DGGITQSPKYLFRKEGQNVTLSCEQNLNHDAMYWYRQDPGQGLRLIYYSQIVNDFQKGDIAEGYSVSREKKESFPLTVTSAQKNPTAFYLCASSIIQGAYNEQFFGPGTRLTVL.

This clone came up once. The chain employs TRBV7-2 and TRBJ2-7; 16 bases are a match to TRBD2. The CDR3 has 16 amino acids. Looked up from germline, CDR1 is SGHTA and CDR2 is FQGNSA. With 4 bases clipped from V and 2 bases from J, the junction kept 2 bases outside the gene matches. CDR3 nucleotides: TGTGCCAGCAGCTGGGGGACTAGCGGGGGGGCCTACGAGCAGTACTTC. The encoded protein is CASSWGTSGGAYEQYF.

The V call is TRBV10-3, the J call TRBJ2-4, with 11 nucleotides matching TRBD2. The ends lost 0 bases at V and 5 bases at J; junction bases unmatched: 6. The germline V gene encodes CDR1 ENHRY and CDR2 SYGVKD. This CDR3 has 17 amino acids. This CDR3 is CAISESILAGAQNIQYF. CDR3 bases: TGTGCCATCAGTGAGTCTATACTAGCGGGGGCCCAAAACATTCAGTACTTC.

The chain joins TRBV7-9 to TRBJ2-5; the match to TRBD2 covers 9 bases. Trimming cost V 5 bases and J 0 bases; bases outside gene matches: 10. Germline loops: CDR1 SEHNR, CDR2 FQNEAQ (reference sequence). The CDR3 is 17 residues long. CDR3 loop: CASSPVLAGGYQETQYF. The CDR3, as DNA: TGTGCCAGCAGCCCGGTTCTCGCGGGAGGGTACCAAGAGACCCAGTACTTC.

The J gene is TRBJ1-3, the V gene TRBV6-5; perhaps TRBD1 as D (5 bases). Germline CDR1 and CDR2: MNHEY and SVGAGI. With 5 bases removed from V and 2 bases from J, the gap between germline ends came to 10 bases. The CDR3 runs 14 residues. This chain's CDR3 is CASSAGSPGNTIYF. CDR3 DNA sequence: TGTGCCAGCAGTGCAGGGTCGCCTGGAAACACCATATATTTT.

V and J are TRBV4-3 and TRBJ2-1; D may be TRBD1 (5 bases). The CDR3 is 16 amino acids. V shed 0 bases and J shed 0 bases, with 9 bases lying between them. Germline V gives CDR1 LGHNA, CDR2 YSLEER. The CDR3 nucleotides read TGCGCCAGCAGCCAAGATTACAGGACCTCCTACAATGAGCAGTTCTTC. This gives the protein CASSQDYRTSYNEQFF.

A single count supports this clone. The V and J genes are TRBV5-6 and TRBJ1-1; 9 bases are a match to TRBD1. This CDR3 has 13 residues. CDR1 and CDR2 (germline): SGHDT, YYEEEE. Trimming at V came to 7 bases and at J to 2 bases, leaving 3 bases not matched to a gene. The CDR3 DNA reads TGTGCCAGCTCGACAGGGGGTAACACTGAAGCTTTCTTT. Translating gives CASSTGGNTEAFF.

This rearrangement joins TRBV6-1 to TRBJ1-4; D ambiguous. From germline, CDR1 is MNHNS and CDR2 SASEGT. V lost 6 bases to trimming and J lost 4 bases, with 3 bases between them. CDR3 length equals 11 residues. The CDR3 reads CASSYNEKLFF. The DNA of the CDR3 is TGTGCCAGCAGCTATAATGAAAAACTGTTTTTT.

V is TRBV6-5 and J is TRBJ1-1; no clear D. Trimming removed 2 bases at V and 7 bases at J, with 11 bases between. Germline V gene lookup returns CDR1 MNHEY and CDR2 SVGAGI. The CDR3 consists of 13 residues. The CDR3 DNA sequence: TGTGCCAGCAGTTACGGGCCGAAGATTGAAGCTTTCTTT. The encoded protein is CASSYGPKIEAFF.

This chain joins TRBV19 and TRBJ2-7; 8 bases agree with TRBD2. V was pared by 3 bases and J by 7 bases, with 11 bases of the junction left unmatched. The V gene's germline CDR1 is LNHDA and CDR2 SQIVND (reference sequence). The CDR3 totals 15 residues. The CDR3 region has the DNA TGTGCCAGTAGTATTCTAGCGGGTACGGTGTGGGAGCAGTACTTC. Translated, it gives CASSILAGTVWEQYF.

CDR3 protein: CASSPREGGGYTF. CDR3 nucleotide sequence: TGCGCCAGCAGCCCCCGGGAGGGCGGTGGCTACACCTTC. V and J are TRBV5-1 and TRBJ1-2, with D unclear. This CDR3 has 13 residues. The germline V and J ends were trimmed by 4 bases and 7 bases, with 14 bases remaining between them. Germline CDR1 reads SGHRS; CDR2 reads YFSETQ.

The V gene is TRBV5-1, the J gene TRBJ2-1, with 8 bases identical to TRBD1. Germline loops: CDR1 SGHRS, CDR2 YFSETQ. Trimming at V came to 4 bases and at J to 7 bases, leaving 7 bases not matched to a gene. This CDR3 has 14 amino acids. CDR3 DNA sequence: TGCGCCAGCAGCCCAGGACAGGGTGGGAATGAGCAGTTCTTC. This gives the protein CASSPGQGGNEQFF.

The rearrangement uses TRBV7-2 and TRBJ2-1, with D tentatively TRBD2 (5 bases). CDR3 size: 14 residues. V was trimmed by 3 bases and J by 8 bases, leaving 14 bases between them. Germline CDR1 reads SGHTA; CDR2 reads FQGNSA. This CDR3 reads CASSFIRDSHEQFF. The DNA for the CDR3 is TGTGCCAGCAGCTTTATTCGGGATAGCCATGAGCAGTTCTTC.

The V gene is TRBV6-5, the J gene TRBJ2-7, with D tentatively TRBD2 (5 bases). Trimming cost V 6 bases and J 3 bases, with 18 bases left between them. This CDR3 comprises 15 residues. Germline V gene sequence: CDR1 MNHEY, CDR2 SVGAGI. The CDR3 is CASRKGGASLYEQYF. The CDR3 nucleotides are TGTGCCAGCAGAAAAGGAGGCGCCAGTCTCTACGAGCAGTACTTC.

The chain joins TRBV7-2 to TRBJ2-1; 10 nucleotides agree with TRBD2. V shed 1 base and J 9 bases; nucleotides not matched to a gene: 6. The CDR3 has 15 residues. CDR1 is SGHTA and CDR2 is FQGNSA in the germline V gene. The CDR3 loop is CASSLGRAGGSEQFF. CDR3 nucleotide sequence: TGTGCCAGCAGCTTAGGTCGAGCGGGGGGGAGTGAGCAGTTCTTC.

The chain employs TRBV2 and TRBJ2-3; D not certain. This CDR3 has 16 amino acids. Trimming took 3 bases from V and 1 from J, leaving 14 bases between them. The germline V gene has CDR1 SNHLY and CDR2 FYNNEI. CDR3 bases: TGTGCCAGCAGTGAGGGCACGTTGCCGGGCACAGATACGCAGTATTTT. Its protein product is CASSEGTLPGTDTQYF. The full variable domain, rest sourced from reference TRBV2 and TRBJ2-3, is EPEVTQTPSHQVTQMGQEVILRCVPISNHLYFYWYRQILGQKVEFLVSFYNNEISEKSEIFDDQFSVERPDGSNFTLKIRSTKLEDSAMYFCASSEGTLPGTDTQYFGPGTRLTVL.